The entry that follows covers one TCR beta chain sequence. Trimming took 5 bases from V and 4 from J; bases not matched to a gene: 7. The germline gives CDR1 SGHVS, CDR2 FNYEAQ. The CDR3 spans 15 residues. The record originates from a study of blood T cell repertoires in COVID-19. Study at large: The origin of the acute and convalescent COVID-19 samples was the United States, Italy and Spain. T cells, B-cell-depleted T cells, or PBMCs supplied cDNA or gDNA.

Original methodology: Reference gene primer amplification gave estimated nucleated cell counts. Profiled with immunoSEQ multiplex PCR; TCRdb holds only in-frame clones, not every one. V, J and clone size derive from that table, while D and trimming were established from the DNA sequence. The sample includes 55,000 to 75,000 clones, about 78% of them seen just once. The specimen was peripheral blood. This chain connects TRBV7-6 to TRBJ2-1; 8 nucleotides agree with TRBD2. The TCR sequence derives from a man older than 75 with active or convalescent COVID-19. This CDR3 is CASSGGTSGYNEQFF. The CDR3 region has the DNA TGTGCCAGCAGCGGCGGAACTAGCGGTTACAATGAGCAGTTCTTC. The complete variable domain, with remaining parts taken from reference TRBV7-6 and TRBJ2-1, reads GAGVSQSPRYKVTKRGQDVALRCDPISGHVSLYWYRQALGQGPEFLTYFNYEAQQDKSGLPNDRFSAERPEGSISTLTIQRTEQRDSAMYRCASSGGTSGYNEQFFGPGTRLTVL.